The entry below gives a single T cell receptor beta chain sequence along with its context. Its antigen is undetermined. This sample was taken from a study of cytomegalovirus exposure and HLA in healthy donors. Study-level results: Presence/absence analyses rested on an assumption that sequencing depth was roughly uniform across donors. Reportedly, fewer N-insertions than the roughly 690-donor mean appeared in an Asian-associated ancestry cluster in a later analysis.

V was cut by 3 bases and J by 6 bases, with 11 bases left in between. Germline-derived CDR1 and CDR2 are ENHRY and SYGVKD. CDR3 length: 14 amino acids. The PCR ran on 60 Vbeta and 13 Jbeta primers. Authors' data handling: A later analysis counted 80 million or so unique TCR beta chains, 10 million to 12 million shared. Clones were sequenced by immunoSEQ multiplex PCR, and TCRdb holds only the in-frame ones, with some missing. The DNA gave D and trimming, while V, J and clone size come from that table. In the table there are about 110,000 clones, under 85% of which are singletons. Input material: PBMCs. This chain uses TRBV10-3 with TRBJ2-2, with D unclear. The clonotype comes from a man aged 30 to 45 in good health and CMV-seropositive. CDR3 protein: CAISDPRRAGELFF. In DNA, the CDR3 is TGTGCCATCAGTGACCCGAGGCGCGCCGGGGAGCTGTTTTTT.